A selection of T cell receptor beta chains follows, all from one sample in a study of blood T cell repertoires in COVID-19. Using immunoSEQ multiplex PCR, the repertoire was profiled, and TCRdb retains in-frame clones only, with some absent. The data hold some 250,000 clones, with about 89% observed a single time. Sequenced sample: PBMCs or T cells enriched from blood (not recorded which). The receptors were gathered from a man aged 40-50 years who had recovered from COVID-19. Each CDR3 is given with its conserved first and last residue. The D gene is left open where the match is weak. Not all rows give a size; the values are once, few, many and, for expanded clones, a class.

TRBJ2-3	TRBV10-3	TRBD2	-	15	TGTGCCATCAGTGTGGCTAGCGGCGGCACAGATACGCAGTATTTT	CAISVASGGTDTQYF
TRBJ1-2	TRBV24-1	TRBD1	-	15	TGTGCCACCAGTGGACCGGGACAGGGGGGCTCTGGCTACACCTTC	CATSGPGQGGSGYTF
TRBJ1-5	TRBV20-1	TRBD1	-	19	TGCAGTGCTAGTCGGGGGAGACAGGGTAGGGACTTGCACAATCAGCCCCAGCATTTT	CSASRGRQGRDLHNQPQHF
TRBJ1-1	TRBV6-5	-	-	13	TGTGCCAGTGAAACCCTCTCGGGGACTGAAGCTTTCTTT	CASETLSGTEAFF
TRBJ1-5	TRBV6-5	TRBD1	-	15	TGTGCCAGCAGCAAAGGACAGGGGGCAAATCAGCCCCAGCATTTT	CASSKGQGANQPQHF
TRBJ1-1	TRBV27	TRBD1	-	15	TGTGCCAGCACCCTGACAGGGCCAATGAACACTGAAGCTTTCTTT	CASTLTGPMNTEAFF
TRBJ1-5	TRBV5-1	TRBD1	few	14	TGCGCCAGCAGCGGAAGACAGGGGCATCAGCCCCAGCATTTT	CASSGRQGHQPQHF
TRBJ1-1	TRBV3-1/TRBV3-2	-	once	15	TGTGCCAGCAGCCAAGATTGGGGACAAGGCACTGAAGCTTTCTTT	CASSQDWGQGTEAFF
TRBJ2-3	TRBV4-1	-	-	15	TGCGCCAGCAGCCACGGCACTAGAGCCACAGATACGCAGTATTTT	CASSHGTRATDTQYF
TRBJ1-2	TRBV5-1	-	-	15	TGCGCCAGCAGCCTGCCCTCGGAAGGTGGGGCTGGCTACACCTTC	CASSLPSEGGAGYTF
TRBJ2-5	TRBV3-1/TRBV3-2	TRBD2	-	16	TGTGCCAGCAGCCAAGCGCTAGCGGGGGGGCAAGAGACCCAGTACTTC	CASSQALAGGQETQYF
TRBJ1-3	TRBV18	-	-	16	TGTGCCAGCTCACCAGAACAGGCAAGCTCTGGAAACACCATATATTTT	CASSPEQASSGNTIYF
TRBJ1-2	TRBV15	TRBD1	-	16	TGTGCCACCAGGGTCCGGCAAAGTGGACAGGAGGATGGCTACACCTTC	CATRVRQSGQEDGYTF
TRBJ2-6	TRBV9	-	-	20	TGTGCCAGCAGCGTATCGAACAGGGAAAAAGGTCTCTCTGGGGCCAACGTCCTGACTTTC	CASSVSNREKGLSGANVLTF
TRBJ2-6	TRBV7-6	-	-	18	TGTGCCAGCAGCTCTAAGTCCTCTTTCTCCTCTGGGGCCAACGTCCTGACTTTC	CASSSKSSFSSGANVLTF
TRBJ2-7	TRBV11-2	-	-	16	TGTGCCAGCAGCCGCATTTATTGGGCATCCTCCTACGAGCAGTACTTC	CASSRIYWASSYEQYF
TRBJ1-4	TRBV5-4	TRBD1	-	13	TGTGCCAGCAGCCAGGGGGCGTTGGAAAAACTGTTTTTT	CASSQGALEKLFF
TRBJ2-2	TRBV4-3	-	-	17	TGCGCCAGCAGCCAAGATCGGTCGGGGGGCAACACCGGGGAGCTGTTTTTT	CASSQDRSGGNTGELFF
TRBJ1-6	TRBV19	-	-	15	TGTGCCAGTAGTATTGGGGGGATTGCAGGCGCACCCCTCCACTTT	CASSIGGIAGAPLHF
TRBJ2-7	TRBV6-2/TRBV6-3	-	-	15	TGTGCCAGCAGTTTGTCCGGGTGGATGTCAGACGAGCAGTACTTC	CASSLSGWMSDEQYF
TRBJ1-3	TRBV3-1/TRBV3-2	-	-	16	TGTGCCAGCAGCCAAGAGTGGGGGGTATCTGGAAACACCATATATTTT	CASSQEWGVSGNTIYF
TRBJ1-1	TRBV6-2/TRBV6-3	-	-	14	TGTGCCAGCAGGCCTACAGGGACGTACACTGAAGCTTTCTTT	CASRPTGTYTEAFF
TRBJ2-7	TRBV18	-	-	20	TGTGCCAGCTCACGATCGACTGACGTTAGCCGTTTGGACACCACCTACGAGCAGTACTTC	CASSRSTDVSRLDTTYEQYF
TRBJ2-3	TRBV7-2	TRBD2	-	16	TGTGCCAGCAGCTTGGGACTAGCGGGTCCTACAGATACGCAGTATTTT	CASSLGLAGPTDTQYF
TRBJ1-5	TRBV6-2/TRBV6-3	TRBD1	once	15	TGTGCCAGCAGTAACCCCGGGACAGTCAATCAGCCCCAGCATTTT	CASSNPGTVNQPQHF
TRBJ1-3	TRBV5-1	TRBD1	-	18	TGCGCCAGCAGCTTGGAGGGACAGAGTCTGAGCTCTGGAAACACCATATATTTT	CASSLEGQSLSSGNTIYF
TRBJ2-1	TRBV7-6	TRBD2	-	20	TGTGCCAGCAGCTTAGGACAAGGGACTAGCGGGCTTAGCTCCTACAATGAGCAGTTCTTC	CASSLGQGTSGLSSYNEQFF
TRBJ1-5	TRBV4-1	-	-	16	TGCGCCAGCAGCCAAGATCTAAGGGGCCCCAATCAGCCCCAGCATTTT	CASSQDLRGPNQPQHF
TRBJ1-4	TRBV7-9	-	-	13	TGTGCCAGCAGCTTAAGCCTTAATGAAAAACTGTTTTTT	CASSLSLNEKLFF
TRBJ1-2	TRBV11-1	TRBD1	-	15	TGTGCCAGCAGCTTACCCGGGACAGGGAACTATGGCTACACCTTC	CASSLPGTGNYGYTF
TRBJ1-1	TRBV5-4	-	-	15	TGTGCCAGCAGCTTGGATGCAGGGGTGGTGACTGAAGCTTTCTTT	CASSLDAGVVTEAFF
TRBJ1-2	TRBV5-8	-	few	13	TGTGCCAGCTTACAGCTAACTAACTATGGCTACACCTTC	CASLQLTNYGYTF
TRBJ1-2	TRBV29-1	TRBD1	-	13	TGCAGCGTCGGGGACAGGGGCTCCTATGGCTACACCTTC	CSVGDRGSYGYTF
TRBJ1-2	TRBV9	-	-	15	TGTGCCAGCAGCGTAGCGCACTCAGGGGACTATGGCTACACCTTC	CASSVAHSGDYGYTF
TRBJ1-4	TRBV6-5	TRBD1	-	13	TGTGCCAGCAGCCAAGGGGGCATTGAAAAACTGTTTTTT	CASSQGGIEKLFF
TRBJ1-2	TRBV7-2	-	once	14	TGTGCCAGCAGCCTACGGGAGCAGACGTATGGCTACACCTTC	CASSLREQTYGYTF
TRBJ2-1	TRBV2	TRBD1	-	16	TGTGCCAGGGAAAACAGGGGGCTTTCTTTATCCAATGAGCAGTTCTTC	CARENRGLSLSNEQFF
TRBJ1-1	TRBV14	-	-	17	TGTGCCAGCAGCTCCCGACAGATCAGATACGGGAACACTGAAGCTTTCTTT	CASSSRQIRYGNTEAFF
TRBJ2-1	TRBV19	-	-	14	TGTGCCAGTAGTTCCTGGAGGGGTGAGAATGAGCAGTTCTTC	CASSSWRGENEQFF
TRBJ2-1	TRBV6-4	-	-	14	TGTGCCAGCAGAGGAGGGGGCATGAGGAATGAGCAGTTCTTC	CASRGGGMRNEQFF
TRBJ1-5	TRBV2	-	-	13	TGTGCCAGCAGTGCCAGGGATAGTCAGCCCCAGCATTTT	CASSARDSQPQHF
TRBJ1-1	TRBV9	-	once	15	TGTGCCAGCAGCGTATCCGGCTTCAGGGACACTGAAGCTTTCTTT	CASSVSGFRDTEAFF
TRBJ2-5	TRBV5-3	-	-	18	TGTGCCAGAAGCCCCACTAGTTTTTGTTGTAAGGAGAAAGAGACCCAGTACTTC	CARSPTSFCCKEKETQYF
TRBJ1-5	TRBV7-8	TRBD1	few	14	TGTGCCAGCAGCACGGGACAGATAAATCAGCCCCAGCATTTT	CASSTGQINQPQHF
TRBJ2-7	TRBV6-5	-	-	14	TGTGCCACCCTTTTCACAGGGTCTGGGTACGAGCAGTACTTC	CATLFTGSGYEQYF
TRBJ2-7	TRBV2	TRBD1	-	17	TGTGCCAGCAAGGCCTTAACGGGACAGGGGGCATTCTACGAGCAGTACTTC	CASKALTGQGAFYEQYF
TRBJ1-6	TRBV2	TRBD1	-	15	TGTGCCAGCAGCCCAGACAGGGGTTATAATTCACCCCTCCACTTT	CASSPDRGYNSPLHF
TRBJ2-3	TRBV19	-	-	13	TGTGCCAGTAGTATGGAGGGGGCCGATACGCAGTATTTT	CASSMEGADTQYF
TRBJ2-5	TRBV6-5	TRBD1	-	15	TGTGCCAGCAAACCGTGGGTACAGGGGGTAGAGACCCAGTACTTC	CASKPWVQGVETQYF
TRBJ2-7	TRBV28	TRBD1	-	13	TGTGCCAGCAGTTTGACCGGGACAGTTGAGCAGTACTTC	CASSLTGTVEQYF
TRBJ1-1	TRBV29-1	-	-	14	TGCAGCGTTGACCTGGGGCAACGAAACACTGAAGCTTTCTTT	CSVDLGQRNTEAFF
TRBJ2-7	TRBV18	TRBD2	-	16	TGTGCCAGCTCACTAACGGAAGCGGGAGGGCCTAGCGAGCAGTACTTC	CASSLTEAGGPSEQYF
TRBJ1-1	TRBV2	-	-	13	TGTGCCAGCAGTCACACAGTGAACACTGAAGCTTTCTTT	CASSHTVNTEAFF